The 23 T cell receptor beta chains below were found in one sample sequenced in a study of Graves' ophthalmopathy and Graves' hyperthyroidism. The authors amplified TCR beta CDR3 regions, and they did so from RNA transcripts for repertoire sequencing. First-round RT-PCR with HTBI primers preceded a second-round multiplex PCR. TCRdb re-derived calls from the multiplex PCR reads in MiXCR, one entry per CDR3 protein. Of almost 750,000 distinct CDR3 sequences listed, 40% are singletons. Sequenced: peripheral blood. Receptors were obtained from an adult man with Graves' ophthalmopathy.

Turning to this clonotype: A read error is possible here, since a much larger clone lies one base away. This rearrangement joins TRBV9 to TRBJ2-5; 13 bases map to TRBD2. Germline V lookup: CDR1 SGDLS, CDR2 YYNGEE. The junction had 3 bases not matched to a gene; V was cut back by 5 bases and J by 5 bases. The CDR3 spans 14 residues. The CDR3 is CASSSTSGGETQYF. Written as DNA, the CDR3 is TGTGCCAGCAGTTCGACTAGCGGGGGGGAGACCCAGTACTTC. The complete variable domain, with remaining parts taken from reference TRBV9 and TRBJ2-5, reads DSGVTQTPKHLITATGQRVTLRCSPRSGDLSVYWYQQSLDQGLQFLIQYYNGEERAKGNILERFSAQQFPDLHSELNLSSLELGDSALYFCASSSTSGGETQYFGPGTRLLVL.

V is TRBV4-3 and J is TRBJ1-1; D is possibly TRBD1 (5 bases). This CDR3 is 18 amino acids long. V gave up 0 bases and J gave up 1 base, with 18 bases separating them. Germline CDR1 is LGHNA and CDR2 is YSLEER. The CDR3 here is CASSQDRSRGRKNTEAFF. In nucleotides, the CDR3 is TGCGCCAGCAGCCAAGATAGGTCCCGGGGCAGGAAGAACACTGAAGCTTTCTTT.

This chain connects TRBV25-1 to TRBJ2-5; D might be TRBD2 (6 bases). Trimming stripped 5 bases from V and 5 bases from J, with 15 bases between. Germline V gene data show CDR1 as MGHDK and CDR2 as SYGVNS. The CDR3 length is 14 residues. The CDR3 is CASSLADGAETQYF. The CDR3 DNA is TGTGCCAGCAGTTTAGCGGACGGGGCGGAGACCCAGTACTTC.

The table lists this clonotype with a count of one. CDR3 in DNA: TGTGCCAGTAGAGGGTCCAATTCTGGGGCCAACGTCCTGACTTTC. Protein: CASRGSNSGANVLTF. The J gene is TRBJ2-6, the V gene TRBV19, with unresolved D. From germline, CDR1 is LNHDA and CDR2 SQIVND (reference sequence). This CDR3 has 15 amino acids. Trimming cost V 6 bases and J 1 base, with 10 bases left between them.

This clonotype has a handful of counts. The chain has TRBV7-9 and TRBJ1-1; D is ambiguous. The V gene lost 1 base and the J gene lost 6 bases, with 9 bases spanning the gap. Germline V gene sequence: CDR1 SEHNR, CDR2 FQNEAQ (reference sequence). The CDR3 runs to 13 residues. The DNA of the CDR3 is TGTGCCAGCAGCTTAGTTACCCAGGCTGAAGCTTTCTTT. Translating it yields CASSLVTQAEAFF.

This clonotype was recorded at least ten times. The rearrangement links TRBV7-2 to TRBJ1-5; possibly TRBD1 for D (5 bases). V was pared by 1 base and J by 2 bases, with 12 bases between. The CDR3 runs 16 residues. Germline V lookup: CDR1 SGHTA, CDR2 FQGNSA. The chain's CDR3 is CASSLEMGQGNQPQHF. CDR3 DNA: TGTGCCAGCAGCTTAGAAATGGGGCAAGGCAATCAGCCCCAGCATTTT.

This clonotype appeared once. The CDR3 sequence is CAWSMGGYEQYF. In DNA, the CDR3 is TGTGCCTGGAGCATGGGGGGGTACGAGCAGTACTTC. This chain links TRBV25-1 with TRBJ2-7; 7 bases are a match to TRBD2. The J segment lost 4 bases and the V segment lost 11 bases, leaving 8 bases of the junction unmatched. Germline V lookup: CDR1 MGHDK, CDR2 SYGVNS. This CDR3 has 12 amino acids.

This clonotype was seen repeatedly, ten times or more. This sequence joins TRBV7-2 and TRBJ1-2, with D possibly matching TRBD1 (5 bases). Germline V lookup: CDR1 SGHTA, CDR2 FQGNSA. The V gene lost 5 bases and the J gene lost 8 bases, with 15 bases spanning the gap. This CDR3 has 13 amino acids. The CDR3 protein is CASSVRVTEGYTF. Written as DNA, the CDR3 is TGTGCCAGCAGCGTCAGGGTAACAGAAGGCTACACCTTC. The variable domain in full, completed from reference TRBV7-2 and TRBJ1-2, reads GAGVSQSPSNKVTEKGKDVELRCDPISGHTALYWYRQSLGQGLEFLIYFQGNSAPDKSGLPSDRFSAERTGGSVSTLTIQRTQQEDSAVYLCASSVRVTEGYTFGSGTRLTVV.

This clonotype was found once. The rearrangement joins TRBV2 to TRBJ2-7; 14 bases agree with TRBD2. V lost 6 bases to trimming and J lost 3 bases; unmatched junction nucleotides: 4. In germline, CDR1 is SNHLY, CDR2 FYNNEI. This CDR3 has 15 amino acids. The DNA for the CDR3 is TGTGCCAGCAGCAGGACTAGCGGGAGGATCTACGAGCAGTACTTC. It specifies CASSRTSGRIYEQYF.

V gene TRBV10-3 combines with J gene TRBJ1-2; TRBD1 aligns across 7 bases. V shed 11 bases, J shed 8 bases, and the junction held 11 bases outside the gene matches. Germline V gene data show CDR1 as ENHRY and CDR2 as SYGVKD. The CDR3 has 12 residues. The CDR3 DNA reads TGTGCCGGCAGTCAGAGGGGGCAAGGCTACACCTTC. Residues: CAGSQRGQGYTF.

V gene TRBV12-1 combines with J gene TRBJ1-6. TRBV12-1 constitutes a pseudogene. CDR3 size: 16 residues. The CDR3 DNA follows: TGTGCCAGCAGCTTTCCAGGGATCTCCTATAATTCACCCCTCCACTTT. This encodes CASSFPGISYNSPLHF.

This clonotype appeared a few times. This chain uses TRBV6-6 with TRBJ2-5; a weak D match, TRBD2 (6 bases). Trimming took off 6 bases at V and 7 bases at J, with 24 bases between the two ends. The germline gives CDR1 MNHNY, CDR2 SVGAGI (reference sequence). CDR3 length: 16 amino acids. The CDR3 nucleotides are TGTGCCAGCAGCCAAGGGGACCCCTCGGGGGTCGGGACCCAGTACTTC. Protein product: CASSQGDPSGVGTQYF.

In its sample, this clonotype was seen many times. This chain connects TRBV12-3 or TRBV12-4 to TRBJ1-1, with 7 bases fitting TRBD1. The CDR3 consists of 16 residues. Trimming cost V 5 bases and J 5 bases; bases outside gene matches: 14. The CDR3 loop is CASSGDSWEIKTEAFF. In DNA, the CDR3 is TGTGCCAGCAGTGGGGACAGCTGGGAGATTAAGACTGAAGCTTTCTTT.

A word on this clonotype: A much bigger clone sits one base away, suggesting this may be a read error. The chain is built from TRBV7-9 and TRBJ2-7; 8 nucleotides align to TRBD1. Germline V gene data show CDR1 as SEHNR and CDR2 as FQNEAQ (reference sequence). The CDR3 is 14 residues long. CDR3 protein: CASSLGAGGNEQCF. CDR3 nucleotides: TGTGCCAGCAGCTTAGGGGCAGGGGGCAACGAGCAGTGCTTC.

The V gene is TRBV2, the J gene TRBJ2-7; 9 bases fit TRBD1. The junction had 5 bases not matched to a gene; V was cut back by 6 bases and J by 5 bases. The V gene's germline CDR1 is SNHLY and CDR2 FYNNEI. The CDR3 consists of 13 residues. CDR3 amino acids: CASRGQGSHEQYF. The CDR3 DNA sequence: TGTGCCAGCAGGGGACAGGGAAGCCACGAGCAGTACTTC.

This clonotype showed up many times. The rearrangement links TRBV29-1 to TRBJ2-5; TRBD1 matches at 9 bases. The CDR3 is made up of 13 amino acids. Looked up from germline, CDR1 is SQVTM and CDR2 is ANQGSEA. V lost 6 bases to trimming and J lost 4 bases; unmatched junction nucleotides: 6. The CDR3 DNA reads TGCAGCGTCCTGGGACAGGGAGGAGAGACCCAGTACTTC. Protein sequence: CSVLGQGGETQYF.

The chain recombines TRBV10-3 with TRBJ2-7; the D is unclear. Per germline, CDR1 ENHRY and CDR2 SYGVKD. V shed 2 bases and J shed 3 bases, with 14 bases lying between them. The CDR3 length is 15 residues. CDR3 in DNA: TGTGCCATCAGTGAGGTCGAAGAGAATGGCTACGAGCAGTACTTC. Translated, it gives CAISEVEENGYEQYF.

This clonotype was observed a single time. This chain connects TRBV7-9 to TRBJ1-1; D call uncertain. Germline V lookup: CDR1 SEHNR, CDR2 FQNEAQ (reference sequence). V shed 2 bases and J shed 7 bases, with 14 bases lying between them. The length of the CDR3 is 14 residues. CDR3 region: CASSLQIGGYEAFF. Written as DNA, the CDR3 is TGTGCCAGCAGCTTACAAATAGGTGGTTATGAAGCTTTCTTT.

In this sample, this clonotype turned up a few times. The rearrangement joins TRBV11-2 to TRBJ2-2, with D possibly called TRBD1 or TRBD2 (5 bases each). This CDR3 spans 15 amino acids. Trimming removed 6 bases from V and 7 bases from J, with 18 bases in between. Germline assignment: CDR1 SGHAT and CDR2 FQNNGV. The DNA for the CDR3 is TGTGCCAGCAGGGGGGACGGAGGCTGGGTCGGGGAGCTGTTTTTT. It yields the protein CASRGDGGWVGELFF.

This clonotype was seen only a few times. This chain links TRBV12-3 or TRBV12-4 with TRBJ2-5, with D tentatively TRBD1 (6 bases). This CDR3 comprises 15 residues. V lost 8 bases and J lost 0, with 16 bases in between. CDR3 coding DNA: TGTGCCAGCCGCCGCGTTCGGGACAACCAAGAGACCCAGTACTTC. Its translation is CASRRVRDNQETQYF.

This clonotype was counted a single time. The chain couples TRBV6-6 to TRBJ2-3, with TRBD2 as a possible D gene (6 bases). Germline V CDR1 and CDR2: MNHNY, SVGAGI (reference sequence). The CDR3 covers 17 residues. V lost 4 bases to trimming and J lost 1 base, with 18 bases between them. CDR3 nucleotides: TGTGCCAGCAGTTCTGGAACGTTGGGCGGGGGCACAGATACGCAGTATTTT. As protein: CASSSGTLGGGTDTQYF.

Comment on this clonotype: Being one base from a much bigger clone, this may be a read error. The rearrangement uses TRBV9 and TRBJ1-1; a weak D match, TRBD1 (5 bases). The CDR3 has 15 residues. In germline, CDR1 is SGDLS, CDR2 YYNGEE. V was clipped by 0 bases and J by 6 bases, with 15 bases between them. The CDR3 sequence: CASSVGRGRAAEAFF. The CDR3 nucleotides read TGTGCCAGCAGCGTAGGTCGGGGACGTGCCGCTGAAGCTTTCTTT.

The rearrangement links TRBV7-2 to TRBJ2-7, with 12 nucleotides matching TRBD1. V trimming: 1 base; J trimming: 7 bases; junction bases outside the gene matches: 8. Germline CDR1 reads SGHTA; CDR2 reads FQGNSA. The CDR3 length is 16 residues. The CDR3 DNA is TGTGCCAGCAGCTTAGGTGGGACAGGGGGCGATCGAGAGCAGTACTTC. It yields the protein CASSLGGTGGDREQYF.